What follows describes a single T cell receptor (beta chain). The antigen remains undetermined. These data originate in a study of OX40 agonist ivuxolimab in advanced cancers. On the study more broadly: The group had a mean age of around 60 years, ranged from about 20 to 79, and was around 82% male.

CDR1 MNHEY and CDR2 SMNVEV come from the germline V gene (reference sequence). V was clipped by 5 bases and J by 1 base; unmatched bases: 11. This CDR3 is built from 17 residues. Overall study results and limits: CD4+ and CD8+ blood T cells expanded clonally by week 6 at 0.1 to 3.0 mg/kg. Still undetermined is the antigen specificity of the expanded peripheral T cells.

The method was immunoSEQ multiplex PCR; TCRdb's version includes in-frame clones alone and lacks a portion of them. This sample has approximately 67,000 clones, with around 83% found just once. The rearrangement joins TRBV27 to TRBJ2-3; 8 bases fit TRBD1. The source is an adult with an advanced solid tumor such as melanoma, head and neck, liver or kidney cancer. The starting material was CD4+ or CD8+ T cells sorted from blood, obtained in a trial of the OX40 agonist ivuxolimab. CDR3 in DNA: TGTGCCAGCAGTATACTATCTCCGGGACAGGGCACAGATACGCAGTATTTT. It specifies CASSILSPGQGTDTQYF.